Listed below are T cell receptor beta chains from one sample, sequenced in a study of T cell responses to AZD1222 COVID-19 vaccine. TCRdb's copy holds only in-frame clones and misses some; the assay was immunoSEQ multiplex PCR. The top ten clones hold approximately 7.1% of a sample with more than 90,000 clones, roughly 89% of them seen once. The specimen was peripheral blood, collected 28 days after the second AZD1222 dose. The receptors were gathered from an adult who received the AZD1222 COVID-19 vaccine. The CDR3 runs from the conserved cysteine through the conserved F or W. Fields, in order: clone size, V gene, D gene, J gene, CDR3 length, CDR3 protein, CDR3 DNA. D genes are given only for firm matches. Not every row has a clone size; where given, it reads once, few, many or a size class.

once	TRBV30	.	TRBJ1-1	15	CAWRGYTSMATEAFF	TGTGCCTGGAGGGGGTACACCTCGATGGCCACTGAAGCTTTCTTT
.	TRBV4-1	.	TRBJ1-6	13	CASSQNLFSPLHF	TGCGCCAGCAGCCAAAACCTCTTCTCACCCCTCCACTTT
.	TRBV28	TRBD1	TRBJ2-2	14	CASSPQGDTGELFF	TGTGCCAGCAGTCCACAGGGGGACACCGGGGAGCTGTTTTTT
.	TRBV30	TRBD1	TRBJ1-2	16	CAWRYTTHRGSYGYTF	TGTGCCTGGAGATACACTACGCACAGGGGAAGCTATGGCTACACCTTC
.	TRBV30	.	TRBJ1-1	17	CAWSPKLGGGPDTEAFF	TGTGCCTGGAGTCCAAAGCTGGGGGGAGGTCCGGACACTGAAGCTTTCTTT
.	TRBV29-1	TRBD1	TRBJ2-5	15	CSVDGTAWYQETQYF	TGCAGCGTAGACGGGACAGCTTGGTACCAAGAGACCCAGTACTTC
few	TRBV18	.	TRBJ1-2	14	CASSSRRSNYGYTF	TGTGCCAGCTCATCACGCAGATCAAACTATGGCTACACCTTC
.	TRBV7-3	TRBD1	TRBJ2-6	18	CASSLYGDRVSGANVLTF	TGTGCCAGCAGCTTATATGGGGACAGAGTCTCTGGGGCCAACGTCCTGACTTTC
.	TRBV23-1	.	TRBJ2-3	16	CASSHPRDTHTDTQYF	TGCGCCAGCAGTCATCCCCGGGACACTCACACAGATACGCAGTATTTT
.	TRBV2	TRBD2	TRBJ2-7	13	CASSELLAGEQYF	TGTGCCAGCAGTGAACTACTAGCGGGCGAGCAGTACTTC
.	TRBV18	TRBD1	TRBJ1-1	13	CASSGQGNTEAFF	TGTGCCAGCTCAGGACAGGGGAACACTGAAGCTTTCTTT
.	TRBV7-8	TRBD1	TRBJ1-1	13	CASSSGQYTEAFF	TGTGCCAGCAGCTCGGGACAGTACACTGAAGCTTTCTTT
.	TRBV19	.	TRBJ1-1	16	CASSERRPAMNTEAFF	TGTGCCAGTAGTGAAAGGAGGCCAGCCATGAACACTGAAGCTTTCTTT
.	TRBV2	.	TRBJ2-5	10	CASSAKTQYF	TGTGCCAGCAGTGCTAAGACCCAGTACTTC
.	TRBV6-5	TRBD1	TRBJ2-2	14	CASRETGSPGELFF	TGTGCCAGCAGAGAGACAGGGAGTCCCGGGGAGCTGTTTTTT
.	TRBV7-8	TRBD1	TRBJ1-1	15	CASSTRTGLGTEAFF	TGTGCCAGCAGCACAAGGACAGGGTTGGGCACTGAAGCTTTCTTT
.	TRBV12-3/TRBV12-4	.	TRBJ2-2	13	CASSLNGFGELFF	TGTGCCAGCAGTTTAAATGGGTTCGGGGAGCTGTTTTTT
.	TRBV7-2	.	TRBJ1-1	14	CASSLVQGISEAFF	TGTGCCAGCAGCTTAGTTCAGGGGATTTCTGAAGCTTTCTTT
.	TRBV3-1/TRBV3-2	.	TRBJ2-7	15	CASSQGVAGGHEQYF	TGTGCCAGCAGCCAAGGGGTTGCCGGCGGGCACGAGCAGTACTTC
.	TRBV29-1	.	TRBJ2-7	12	CSGGEVTYEQYF	TGCAGCGGTGGGGAGGTTACCTACGAGCAGTACTTC
few	TRBV6-2/TRBV6-3	TRBD2	TRBJ2-1	15	CASSPGGSGDNEQFF	TGTGCCAGCAGCCCCGGCGGAAGCGGGGACAATGAGCAGTTCTTC
few	TRBV5-4	TRBD2	TRBJ2-7	13	CASSSGLADEQYF	TGTGCCAGCAGCTCTGGACTAGCTGACGAGCAGTACTTC
.	TRBV5-4	.	TRBJ2-1	12	CASSLSDNEQFF	TGTGCCAGCAGCTTGTCAGACAATGAGCAGTTCTTC
few	TRBV10-3	.	TRBJ1-2	15	CAINNAMLANYGYTF	TGTGCCATCAATAACGCGATGTTAGCTAACTATGGCTACACCTTC
.	TRBV4-3	.	TRBJ1-6	15	CASSQDQGYNSPLHF	TGCGCCAGCAGCCAAGACCAGGGCTATAATTCACCCCTCCACTTT
.	TRBV3-1/TRBV3-2	TRBD2	TRBJ2-7	14	CASRTAGGPNEQYF	TGTGCCAGCAGAACAGCGGGGGGGCCCAACGAGCAGTACTTC
once	TRBV6-5	TRBD1	TRBJ1-5	16	CASSLQTGFSNQPQHF	TGTGCCAGCAGTTTACAGACAGGGTTTAGCAATCAGCCCCAGCATTTT
.	TRBV30	.	TRBJ1-5	15	CAWSSRAQFNQPQHF	TGTGCCTGGAGTTCCCGGGCCCAGTTCAATCAGCCCCAGCATTTT
.	TRBV7-8	.	TRBJ2-7	13	CASSFGGPIEQYF	TGTGCCAGCAGCTTTGGGGGCCCAATCGAGCAGTACTTC
once	TRBV7-9	TRBD1	TRBJ2-2	15	CASSNGQGNTGELFF	TGTGCCAGCAGCAACGGACAGGGGAACACCGGGGAGCTGTTTTTT
.	TRBV6-7	TRBD1	TRBJ1-5	15	CASSRQGSGNQPQHF	TGTGCCAGCAGTCGACAGGGGAGTGGCAATCAGCCCCAGCATTTT
.	TRBV7-3	TRBD1	TRBJ2-6	15	CASSSTGPGANVLTF	TGTGCCAGCAGCTCGACAGGGCCAGGGGCCAACGTCCTGACTTTC
.	TRBV19	TRBD2	TRBJ2-1	15	CASQRTSGQYNEQFF	TGTGCCAGCCAACGGACTAGCGGACAATACAATGAGCAGTTCTTC
once	TRBV5-4	.	TRBJ2-6	19	CASSVTWGQAPSGANVLTF	TGTGCCAGCAGCGTAACGTGGGGCCAGGCGCCTTCTGGGGCCAACGTCCTGACTTTC
.	TRBV15	.	TRBJ1-3	13	CATSRVRGNTIYF	TGTGCCACCAGCAGAGTCCGAGGAAACACCATATATTTT
.	TRBV3-1/TRBV3-2	TRBD2	TRBJ2-3	16	CASSQGLPSGGDTQYF	TGTGCCAGCAGCCAAGGGCTACCTAGCGGGGGTGATACGCAGTATTTT
.	TRBV11-2	TRBD1	TRBJ1-6	16	CASSLTGTEMVSPLHF	TGTGCCAGCAGCCTAACCGGGACAGAGATGGTTTCACCCCTCCACTTT
few	TRBV6-5	.	TRBJ1-6	13	CASRDTHNSPLHF	TGTGCCAGCAGAGACACCCATAATTCACCCCTCCACTTT
once	TRBV7-6	TRBD2	TRBJ2-1	17	CASSPLAGGPSYNEQFF	TGTGCCAGCAGCCCCCTAGCGGGAGGGCCCTCGTACAATGAGCAGTTCTTC
.	TRBV7-9	.	TRBJ2-5	15	CASSLGRRGSETQYF	TGTGCCAGCAGCTTAGGGCGGAGGGGGTCGGAGACCCAGTACTTC
.	TRBV7-2	TRBD1	TRBJ2-1	15	CASSSGQGIYNEQFF	TGTGCCAGCAGCTCGGGACAGGGTATCTACAATGAGCAGTTCTTC